Shown below are 3 T cell receptor beta chains from a single sample sequenced in a study of T cell repertoires in cytomegalovirus infection. No cognate antigen is known for these TCRs. Using its own MiXCR run on the reads, TCRdb lists one record per CDR3 protein. The table records about 890,000 distinct CDR3 sequences, about a third of them present only once. The source material was cultured CD8+ T cells from PBMCs, sampled from culture after CMV antigen stimulation. These receptors were obtained from a human donor in good health (CMV status not recorded). Some clones in this sample may be carry-over from other donors' samples.

The J gene is TRBJ2-7, the V gene TRBV6-6; 11 nucleotides line up with TRBD1. The CDR3 totals 15 residues. The V gene's germline CDR1 is MNHNY and CDR2 SVGAGI (reference sequence). V trimming: 4 bases; J trimming: 3 bases; junction bases outside the gene matches: 5. The CDR3 nucleotides are TGTGCCAGCAGTTCGGGGACAGGGGGAAACTACGAGCAGTACGTC. Protein sequence: CASSSGTGGNYEQYV.

This clonotype has just a few counts. CDR3 sequence (DNA): TGTGCCAGCAGCTTGACTAGCGGGTTAGTCAATGAGCAGTTCTTC. Translating it yields CASSLTSGLVNEQFF. The chain recombines TRBV7-6 with TRBJ2-1; 10 nucleotides line up with TRBD2. Germline CDR1 reads SGHVS; CDR2 reads FNYEAQ. The CDR3 extends over 15 amino acids. V shed 3 bases and J 6 bases; nucleotides not matched to a gene: 5.

The chain couples TRBV7-6 to TRBJ2-7, with 7 bases matching TRBD1. The CDR3 is 14 residues long. The ends lost 2 bases at V and 5 bases at J; junction bases unmatched: 6. Germline CDR1 SGHVS, CDR2 FNYEAQ. The CDR3 nucleotides read TGTGCCAGCAGCTTAAGGGGACAGTGGGACGAGCAGTACTTC. Translated: CASSLRGQWDEQYF. The whole variable domain, remainder taken from reference TRBV7-6 and TRBJ2-7, is GAGVSQSPRYKVTKRGQDVALRCDPISGHVSLYWYRQALGQGPEFLTYFNYEAQQDKSGLPNDRFSAERPEGSISTLTIQRTEQRDSAMYRCASSLRGQWDEQYFGPGTRLTVT.